This is a list of T cell receptor beta chains from one sample in a study of shared clonotypes between healthy human individuals. TCRdb's table, derived via immunoSEQ multiplex PCR, lists solely in-frame clones and lacks some. The sample holds about 820,000 clones, roughly 92% seen once. The sequencing sample was made of naive CD8+ T cells sorted from blood. These TCRs come from a man aged 25-45 years in good health. CDR3s include the opening cysteine and the closing phenylalanine or tryptophan. D genes are given only for firm matches. Clone size is shown for a subset of rows, as once, few, many or a class of expanded clone.

TRBV19	once	TRBJ1-1	-	TGTGCCAGTAGTATAGCTTGGGGGCAGCCAACCTTGAACACTGAAGCTTTCTTT	CASSIAWGQPTLNTEAFF
TRBV5-4	-	TRBJ2-7	-	TGTGCCAGCAGCGGATCCTACGAGCAGTACTTC	CASSGSYEQYF
TRBV7-8	-	TRBJ2-3	-	TGTGCCAGCAGCTTCAGGACGGGCCCTCCGGGAGATACGCAGTATTTT	CASSFRTGPPGDTQYF
TRBV7-8	-	TRBJ2-1	TRBD2	TGTGCCAGCAGCGCAGAGCGGGGGGTTCCAACAGGTGAGCAGTTCTTC	CASSAERGVPTGEQFF
TRBV5-4	-	TRBJ2-1	TRBD1	TGTGCCAGCAGCGCGGACAGGGGGGCTTCGTCGGAAACCAATGAGCAGTTCTTC	CASSADRGASSETNEQFF
TRBV6-5	-	TRBJ2-2	-	TGTGCCAGCAGTTACTCCACGACAGTGAACACCGGGGAGCTGTTTTTT	CASSYSTTVNTGELFF
TRBV6-4	-	TRBJ2-1	-	TGTGCCAGCAGTGAGTTAGGATTTGGAGACCGGAATGAGCAGTTCTTC	CASSELGFGDRNEQFF
TRBV6-6	-	TRBJ2-7	-	TGTGCCAGCAGTTACATCGACTACGAGCAGTACTTC	CASSYIDYEQYF
TRBV27	-	TRBJ2-2	TRBD1	TGTGCCAGCAGTTTTTACAGGGGAACCGGGGAGCTGTTTTTT	CASSFYRGTGELFF
TRBV27	-	TRBJ2-7	-	TGTGCCAGCGGGGTAGGCTCCTACGAGCAGTACTTC	CASGVGSYEQYF
TRBV11-2	-	TRBJ2-7	-	TGTGCCAGCAGCTTGGGTCTCCTTAGGTACGAGCAGTACTTC	CASSLGLLRYEQYF
TRBV9	once	TRBJ1-1	-	TGTGCCAGCAGCCGAGGGTGGGGAACTGAAGCTTTCTTT	CASSRGWGTEAFF
TRBV5-6	-	TRBJ2-2	-	TGTGCCAGCAGCTTGGGAAGGTTCGGTAAGGCCGACACCGGGGAGCTGTTTTTT	CASSLGRFGKADTGELFF
TRBV6-1	-	TRBJ1-2	-	TGTGCCAGCAGGGAAAGAGGACGGGGGAACTATGGCTACACCTTC	CASRERGRGNYGYTF
TRBV10-3	-	TRBJ2-7	TRBD1	TGTGCCAGCTCGGACAGGGTCGTCCACGAGCAGTACTTC	CASSDRVVHEQYF
TRBV14	-	TRBJ1-4	-	TGTGCCAGCAGCCAAGGGCTTTTGGGGCCGGCTAATGAAAAACTGTTTTTT	CASSQGLLGPANEKLFF
TRBV19	-	TRBJ1-3	-	TGTGCCAGTAGTATGATTGGGGGCCGCTTGAGCTCTGGAAACACCATATATTTT	CASSMIGGRLSSGNTIYF
TRBV6-6	-	TRBJ2-7	-	TGTGCCAGCCAATCGGAGAGCTCCTACGAGCAGTACTTC	CASQSESSYEQYF
TRBV21-1	-	TRBJ2-7	-	TGTGCCAGCAGCAAGTGGAGGACTTGCATGTACGAGCAGTACTTC	CASSKWRTCMYEQYF
TRBV28	-	TRBJ2-7	-	TGTGCCAGCGTCCCAGGGATGAACTACGAGCAGTACTTC	CASVPGMNYEQYF
TRBV9	once	TRBJ2-3	-	TGTGCCAGCAGTGAGGGCGGCACAGATACGCAGTATTTT	CASSEGGTDTQYF
TRBV7-6	-	TRBJ2-7	-	TGTGCCAGCAGCTTAGCGACTACCGCCTACGAGCAGTACTTC	CASSLATTAYEQYF
TRBV5-6	-	TRBJ2-4	TRBD1	TGTGCCAGCAGCCCACGGACAGGGGCTAGGGAAAACATTCAGTACTTC	CASSPRTGARENIQYF
TRBV27	-	TRBJ2-3	-	TGTGCCAGCAGTAGCGCAGATACGCAGTATTTT	CASSSADTQYF
TRBV27	-	TRBJ2-4	TRBD2	TGTGCCAGCAGTTCCGACCTGGCGGGGGAAAACATTCAGTACTTC	CASSSDLAGENIQYF
TRBV11-2	-	TRBJ2-3	TRBD2	TGTGCCAGCAGCTTAGTATGGCGGGAGAGCTCAGATACGCAGTATTTT	CASSLVWRESSDTQYF
TRBV7-7	-	TRBJ2-7	TRBD2	TGTGCTAGCAGCGCCGGGACTATCTACGAGCAGTACTTC	CASSAGTIYEQYF
TRBV27	-	TRBJ2-1	-	TGTGCCAGCAGTCCCGTCAGGGTCTACAATGAGCAGTTCTTC	CASSPVRVYNEQFF
TRBV7-9	once	TRBJ1-2	-	TGTGCCAGCAGCTTAACGGGGGACTATGGCTACACCTTC	CASSLTGDYGYTF
TRBV11-2	-	TRBJ2-2	TRBD2	TGTGCCAGCAGCGATCCGGGACTAGCGGGGATCACCGGGGAGCTGTTTTTT	CASSDPGLAGITGELFF
TRBV19	once	TRBJ2-1	-	TGTGCCAGTAGTAAGGGCGGGTACAATGAGCAGTTCTTC	CASSKGGYNEQFF
TRBV7-9	-	TRBJ2-1	TRBD2	TGTGCCAGCCAGGGGGCAAGACTAGCGGGACGTCCCATATACAATGAGCAGTTCTTC	CASQGARLAGRPIYNEQFF
TRBV28	-	TRBJ2-3	-	TGTGCCAACAGTGCTCCCGGTGGAGATACGCAGTATTTT	CANSAPGGDTQYF
TRBV14	-	TRBJ2-7	-	TGTGCCAGCAGCCAAGAAAACAGAATCTACGAGCAGTACTTC	CASSQENRIYEQYF
TRBV2	-	TRBJ2-3	-	TGTGCCAGCAATTATCCGTCAGCGGTAGGCCATCCGGGCGCAGATACGCAGTATTTT	CASNYPSAVGHPGADTQYF
TRBV7-6	-	TRBJ1-3	-	TGTGCCAGCAGCCCGAGCCCGGGGGACGGCTCTGGAAACACCATATATTTT	CASSPSPGDGSGNTIYF
TRBV7-8	-	TRBJ1-5	TRBD1	TGTGCCAGCAGCTTAAGCGGCAGGACAGGGCATCAGCCCCAGCATTTT	CASSLSGRTGHQPQHF
TRBV6-1	-	TRBJ2-7	-	TGTGCCAGCAGCGAGGGAAACAGCAACTACTACGAGCAGTACTTC	CASSEGNSNYYEQYF
TRBV7-2	-	TRBJ2-1	-	TGTGCCAGCAGCCCCCCCGACTTGGTTTTGGCTGAGCAGTTCTTC	CASSPPDLVLAEQFF
TRBV19	-	TRBJ2-5	-	TGTGCCAGTAGTATAGATTCCCGGGGACATGAGACCCAGTACTTC	CASSIDSRGHETQYF
TRBV7-9	-	TRBJ2-6	-	TGTGCCAGCAGCACTTACAGGGTGTCTGGGGCCAACGTCCTGACTTTC	CASSTYRVSGANVLTF
TRBV6-5	-	TRBJ1-2	-	TGTGCCAGCAGTTACTCATCAGGGGAAGGGGACTATGGCTACACCTTC	CASSYSSGEGDYGYTF
TRBV5-6	once	TRBJ2-3	-	TGTGCCAGCAATCTACGGGACCTTCTCACAGATACGCAGTATTTT	CASNLRDLLTDTQYF
TRBV28	-	TRBJ2-1	TRBD1	TGTGCCAGCAGTTTGGAAGGGTCCCGGGACAGGGATACTGAGCAGTTCTTC	CASSLEGSRDRDTEQFF
TRBV27	-	TRBJ2-7	-	TGTGCCAGCAGTTTTTCGTCATATTACGAGCAGTACTTC	CASSFSSYYEQYF
TRBV5-5	once	TRBJ1-2	-	TGTGCCAGCAGCTTGTCAGGGGTAACTAACTATGGCTACACCTTC	CASSLSGVTNYGYTF
TRBV5-5	-	TRBJ2-4	TRBD1	TGTGCCAGCAGCACCTGGACAGGGGGTGGTATTCAGTACTTC	CASSTWTGGGIQYF
TRBV13	once	TRBJ2-4	TRBD2	TGTGCCAGCAGTCTGCGGGGGGCCGAGGGAAACATTCAGTACTTC	CASSLRGAEGNIQYF
TRBV28	-	TRBJ1-2	TRBD1	TGTGCCAGCAGTTTTCGGACAGGGGGCTTTGGCTACACCTTC	CASSFRTGGFGYTF